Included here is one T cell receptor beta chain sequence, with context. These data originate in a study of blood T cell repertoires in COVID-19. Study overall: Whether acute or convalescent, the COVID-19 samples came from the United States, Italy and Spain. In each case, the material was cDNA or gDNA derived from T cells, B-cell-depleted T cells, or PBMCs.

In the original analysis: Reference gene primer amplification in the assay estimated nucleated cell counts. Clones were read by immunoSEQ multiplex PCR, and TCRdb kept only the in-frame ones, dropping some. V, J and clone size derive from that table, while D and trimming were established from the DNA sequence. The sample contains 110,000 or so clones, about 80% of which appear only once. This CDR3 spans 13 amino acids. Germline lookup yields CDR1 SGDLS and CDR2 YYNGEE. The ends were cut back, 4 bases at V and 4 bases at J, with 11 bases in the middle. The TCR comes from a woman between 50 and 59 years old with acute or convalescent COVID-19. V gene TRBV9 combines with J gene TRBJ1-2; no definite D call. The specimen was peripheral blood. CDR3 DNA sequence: TGTGCCAGCAGCCCCACATCAGGCTATGGCTACACCTTC. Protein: CASSPTSGYGYTF.